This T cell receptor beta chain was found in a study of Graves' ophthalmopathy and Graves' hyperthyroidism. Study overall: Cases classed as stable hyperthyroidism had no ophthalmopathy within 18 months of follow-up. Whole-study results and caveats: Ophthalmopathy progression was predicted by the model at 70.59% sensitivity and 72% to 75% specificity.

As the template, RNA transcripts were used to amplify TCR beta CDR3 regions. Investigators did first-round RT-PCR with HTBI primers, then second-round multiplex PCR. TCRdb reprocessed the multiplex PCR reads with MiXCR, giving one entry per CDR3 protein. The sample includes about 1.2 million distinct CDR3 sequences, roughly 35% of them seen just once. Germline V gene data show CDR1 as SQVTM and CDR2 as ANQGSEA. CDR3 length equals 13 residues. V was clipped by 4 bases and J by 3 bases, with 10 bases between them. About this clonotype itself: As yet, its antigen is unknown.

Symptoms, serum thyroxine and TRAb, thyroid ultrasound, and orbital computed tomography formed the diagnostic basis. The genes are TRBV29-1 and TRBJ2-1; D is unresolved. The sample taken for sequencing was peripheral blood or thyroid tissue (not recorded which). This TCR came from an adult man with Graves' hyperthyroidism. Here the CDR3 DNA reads TGCAGCGTTGTATCGGGTGACTACAATGAGCAGTTCTTC. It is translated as CSVVSGDYNEQFF.